This section outlines one T cell receptor (beta chain) sequence together with its context. Its antigen is not identified. The sample is drawn from a study of early T cells in non-severe SARS-CoV-2 infection. Unique molecular identifier tags were affixed to discrete cDNA molecules. TCRdb independently ran MiXCR on the 5' RACE reads; one entry per CDR3 protein. This sample has just under 65,000 distinct CDR3 sequences; 7% to 10% occur once, and the top ten carry around 15%. Notes on the study in general: Comparison of clonotypes with VDJdb favored anti-spike CD8 responses while missing private and CD4 specificities.

The sequences come from whole blood, collected at baseline. The clonotype comes from an adult who was a healthcare worker with PCR-confirmed SARS-CoV-2 infection or an uninfected control (not recorded which).

The DNA of the CDR3 is TGCGCCAGTGTGGACACCCCACGGAATCAGCCCCAGCATTTT. The encoded protein is CASVDTPRNQPQHF. The J gene is TRBJ1-5, the V gene TRBV10-2; D is possibly TRBD1 (5 bases). CDR1 is WSHSY and CDR2 is SAAADI in the germline V gene. The CDR3 totals 14 residues. Trimming pared 9 bases from V and 4 bases from J, leaving 16 bases between.